The next 2 T cell receptor beta chains were all read from a single sample in a study of OX40 agonist ivuxolimab in advanced cancers. Generated by immunoSEQ multiplex PCR, the TCRdb table keeps only in-frame clones and is missing some. This table holds about 62,000 clones, around 85% found once. Source: CD4+ or CD8+ T cells sorted from blood, taken in a trial of the OX40 agonist ivuxolimab. These TCRs come from an adult with an advanced solid tumor such as melanoma, head and neck, liver or kidney cancer.

This clone is a singleton in its sample. This sequence joins TRBV18 and TRBJ2-7; D possibly matches TRBD1 or TRBD2 (6 bases each). Germline V gene sequence: CDR1 KGHSH, CDR2 LQKENI. Trimming stripped 2 bases from V and 3 bases from J, with 8 bases between. This CDR3 comprises 13 residues. DNA for the CDR3: TGTGCCAGCTCACCAAGGGGGGACTACGAGCAGTACTTC. It specifies CASSPRGDYEQYF.

The chain employs TRBV5-1 and TRBJ2-7; D may be TRBD1 (5 bases). Trimming took 4 bases from V and 3 from J, leaving 11 bases between them. CDR1 SGHRS and CDR2 YFSETQ come from the germline V gene. The CDR3 has 13 residues. For the CDR3, the DNA is TGCGCCAGCAGCGTGGACAAATTCTACGAGCAGTACTTC. Protein sequence: CASSVDKFYEQYF.